The sequence of this TCR beta chain was determined in a study of blood T cells in healthy people across ages. The sample holds many counts of this clonotype. With a J-beta primer mix and a sample-barcoded 5' primer, a second PCR ran about 6 to 11 cycles. Samples each returned at least 2.5 million CDR3-containing paired-end reads. TCRdb called the 5' RACE reads again in MiXCR, with one record for every CDR3 protein. The profile shows some 1.4 million distinct CDR3 sequences, around two fifths of them singletons. The germline V gene encodes CDR1 MNHEY and CDR2 SVGAGI. V was clipped by 2 bases and J by 9 bases; unmatched bases: 2. There are 12 residues in the CDR3.

The chain links TRBV6-5 to TRBJ2-3; TRBD2 aligns across 7 bases. This sequence originates from a woman under 30 in good health. Sequencing used blood. In DNA, the CDR3 is TGTGCCAGCAGTTACGAGGGAGGGACGCAGTATTTT. Amino acids: CASSYEGGTQYF.